Many counts were recorded for the clone carrying this TCR beta chain. Its antigen is as yet unknown. This specimen comes from a study of CD8 T cells in ankylosing spondylitis. General study points: Both synovial fluid and blood in reactive arthritis had previously been reported to carry some motif variants.

TCRdb re-called the 5' RACE reads with MiXCR, one entry per CDR3 protein. The sample contains approximately 25,000 distinct CDR3 sequences, 2% to 3% of which appear only once. The source is a female donor with ankylosing spondylitis or in good health (not recorded which). The sample comprised blood, either unsorted or a sorted T cell fraction (not recorded which).

The CDR3 reads CASSTRTGSNTEAFF. The CDR3 DNA reads as TGTGCCAGCAGCACCCGGACAGGGTCAAATACTGAAGCTTTCTTT. The chain is built from TRBV9 and TRBJ1-1; 8 bases fit TRBD1. Germline-derived CDR1 and CDR2 are SGDLS and YYNGEE. V was clipped by 4 bases and J by 5 bases; unmatched bases: 10. There are 15 residues in the CDR3.